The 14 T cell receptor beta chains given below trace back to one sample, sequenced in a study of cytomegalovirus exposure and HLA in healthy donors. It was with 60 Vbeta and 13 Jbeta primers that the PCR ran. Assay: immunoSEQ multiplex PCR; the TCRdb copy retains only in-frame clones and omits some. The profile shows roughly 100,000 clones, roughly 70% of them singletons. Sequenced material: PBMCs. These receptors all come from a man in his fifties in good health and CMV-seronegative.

The CDR3 DNA is TGTGCCAGCAAGAGGGATAAGCGGGAGGGTAGTGAGCAGTACTTC. Translated, it gives CASKRDKREGSEQYF. The chain combines TRBV6-1 with TRBJ2-5, with 10 bases identical to TRBD2. After removal of 7 bases from V and 11 bases from J, the junction contained 16 bases not matched to a gene. Germline assignment: CDR1 MNHNS and CDR2 SASEGT. This CDR3 has 15 residues.

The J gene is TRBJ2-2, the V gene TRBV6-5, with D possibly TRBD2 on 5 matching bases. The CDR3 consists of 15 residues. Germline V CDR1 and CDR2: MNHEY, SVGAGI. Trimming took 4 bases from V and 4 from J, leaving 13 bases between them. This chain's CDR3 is CASSFRGMGTGELFF. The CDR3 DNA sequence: TGTGCCAGCAGTTTCCGAGGGATGGGCACCGGGGAGCTGTTTTTT.

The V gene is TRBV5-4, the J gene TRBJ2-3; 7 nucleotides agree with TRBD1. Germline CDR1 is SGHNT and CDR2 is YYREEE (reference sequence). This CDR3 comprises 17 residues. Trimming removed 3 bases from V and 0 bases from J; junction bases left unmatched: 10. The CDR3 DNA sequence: TGTGCCAGCAGCTCCCGCCCTACAGGGGCTAGCACAGATACGCAGTATTTT. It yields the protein CASSSRPTGASTDTQYF.

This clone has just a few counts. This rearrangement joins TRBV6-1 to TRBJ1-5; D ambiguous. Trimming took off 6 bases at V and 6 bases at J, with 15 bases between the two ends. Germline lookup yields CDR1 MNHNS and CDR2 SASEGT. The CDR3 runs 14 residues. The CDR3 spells CASSPVKAGQPQHF. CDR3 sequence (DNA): TGTGCCAGCAGCCCAGTAAAGGCGGGTCAGCCCCAGCATTTT.

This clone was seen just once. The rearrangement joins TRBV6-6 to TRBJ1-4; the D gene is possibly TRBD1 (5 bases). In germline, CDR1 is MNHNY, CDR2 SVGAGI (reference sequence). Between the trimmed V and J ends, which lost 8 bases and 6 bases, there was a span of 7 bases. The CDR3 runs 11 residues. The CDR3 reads CASSGDEKLFF. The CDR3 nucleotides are TGTGCCAGCTCGGGGGATGAAAAACTGTTTTTT.

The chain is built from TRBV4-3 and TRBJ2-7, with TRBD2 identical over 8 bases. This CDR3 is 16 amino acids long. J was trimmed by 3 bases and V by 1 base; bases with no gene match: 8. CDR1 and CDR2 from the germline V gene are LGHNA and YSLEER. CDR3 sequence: CASSQGFHGGGYEQYF. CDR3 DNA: TGCGCCAGCAGCCAAGGGTTCCACGGGGGGGGCTACGAGCAGTACTTC.

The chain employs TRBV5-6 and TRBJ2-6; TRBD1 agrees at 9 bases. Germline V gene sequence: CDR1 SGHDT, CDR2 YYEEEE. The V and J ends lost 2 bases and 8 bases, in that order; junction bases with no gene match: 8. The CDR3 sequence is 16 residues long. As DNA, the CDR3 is TGTGCCAGCAGCTTTTCCGGGACAGGGTTTTCCAACGTCCTGACTTTC. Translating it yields CASSFSGTGFSNVLTF.

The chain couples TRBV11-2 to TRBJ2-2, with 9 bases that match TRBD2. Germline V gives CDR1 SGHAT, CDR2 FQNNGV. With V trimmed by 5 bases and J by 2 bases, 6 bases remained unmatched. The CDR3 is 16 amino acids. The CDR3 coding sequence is TGTGCCAGCAGCCTGGCTAGCGGGATCAACACCGGGGAGCTGTTTTTT. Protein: CASSLASGINTGELFF. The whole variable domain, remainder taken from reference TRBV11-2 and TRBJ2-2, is EAGVAQSPRYKIIEKRQSVAFWCNPISGHATLYWYQQILGQGPKLLIQFQNNGVVDDSQLPKDRFSAERLKGVDSTLKIQPAKLEDSAVYLCASSLASGINTGELFFGEGSRLTVL.

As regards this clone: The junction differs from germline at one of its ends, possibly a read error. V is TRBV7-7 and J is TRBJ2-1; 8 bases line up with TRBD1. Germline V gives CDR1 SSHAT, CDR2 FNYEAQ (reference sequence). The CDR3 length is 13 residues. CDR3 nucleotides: TGTGCTAGCAGCGCAGACAGGGGCAATGAGCAGTTCTTC. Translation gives CASSADRGNEQFF.

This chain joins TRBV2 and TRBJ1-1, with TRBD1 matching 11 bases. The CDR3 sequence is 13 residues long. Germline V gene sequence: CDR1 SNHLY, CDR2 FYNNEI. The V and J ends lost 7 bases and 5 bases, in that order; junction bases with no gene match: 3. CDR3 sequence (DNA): TGTGCCAGCATAAGGGACAGGGGGACTGAAGCTTTCTTT. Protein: CASIRDRGTEAFF. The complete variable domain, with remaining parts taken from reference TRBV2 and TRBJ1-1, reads EPEVTQTPSHQVTQMGQEVILRCVPISNHLYFYWYRQILGQKVEFLVSFYNNEISEKSEIFDDQFSVERPDGSNFTLKIRSTKLEDSAMYFCASIRDRGTEAFFGQGTRLTVV.

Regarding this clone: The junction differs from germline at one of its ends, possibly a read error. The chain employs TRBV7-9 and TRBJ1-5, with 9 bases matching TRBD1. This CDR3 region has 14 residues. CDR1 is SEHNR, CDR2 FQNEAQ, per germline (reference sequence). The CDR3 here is CSSSRTGDNQPQHF. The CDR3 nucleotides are TGTTCCAGCAGCCGGACAGGGGATAATCAGCCCCAGCATTTT.

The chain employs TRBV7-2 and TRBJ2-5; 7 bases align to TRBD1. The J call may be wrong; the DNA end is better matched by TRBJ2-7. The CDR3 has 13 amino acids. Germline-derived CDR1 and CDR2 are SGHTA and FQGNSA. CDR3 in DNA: TGTGCCAGCGGATGGACAGGCGTCCACGAGCAGTACTTC. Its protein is CASGWTGVHEQYF.

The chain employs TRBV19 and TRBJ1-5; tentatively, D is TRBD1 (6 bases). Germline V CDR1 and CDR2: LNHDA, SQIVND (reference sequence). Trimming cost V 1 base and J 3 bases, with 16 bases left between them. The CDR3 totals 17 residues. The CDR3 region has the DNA TGTGCCAGTAGTATAGGTCAGGGAAACAGGGCCAATCAGCCCCAGCATTTT. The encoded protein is CASSIGQGNRANQPQHF.

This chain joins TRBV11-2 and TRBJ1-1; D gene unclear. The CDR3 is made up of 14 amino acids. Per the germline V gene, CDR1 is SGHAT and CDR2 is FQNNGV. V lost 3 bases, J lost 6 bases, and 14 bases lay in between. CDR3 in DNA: TGTGCCAGCAGCTTTGGCTTAAGAGGCCCTGAAGCTTTCTTT. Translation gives CASSFGLRGPEAFF. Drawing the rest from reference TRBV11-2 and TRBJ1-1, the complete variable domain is EAGVAQSPRYKIIEKRQSVAFWCNPISGHATLYWYQQILGQGPKLLIQFQNNGVVDDSQLPKDRFSAERLKGVDSTLKIQPAKLEDSAVYLCASSFGLRGPEAFFGQGTRLTVV.